This is a list of T cell receptor beta chains from one sample in a study of T cells after posttransplantation cyclophosphamide. Generated by immunoSEQ multiplex PCR, the TCRdb table keeps only in-frame clones and is missing some. The profile covers approximately 17,000 clones, none occurring a single time. The source material was PBMCs, sampled after allogeneic stem cell transplant with posttransplant cyclophosphamide. These TCRs come from a female patient aged 25-40 years who received an allogeneic stem cell transplant from a related donor, was CMV-positive, and had no GVHD. Some T cells may be the graft donor's. CDR3s include the opening cysteine and the closing phenylalanine or tryptophan. The D gene is left open where the match is weak. A row's size may be missing; if present it is once, few, many or a size class.

abundance	len	j_gene	d_gene	v_gene	CDR3nt	CDR3aa
medium-sized	12	TRBJ1-4	-	TRBV4-1	TGCGCCAGCAGCCCCCGGGATGAAAAACTGTTTTTT	CASSPRDEKLFF
many	18	TRBJ2-1	-	TRBV19	TGTGCCAGTAACCACTGGCGGAGGGGGCGGGAGGTGAACAATGAGCAGTTCTTC	CASNHWRRGREVNNEQFF
many	15	TRBJ2-6	-	TRBV13	TGTGCCAGCAGCTTAGGGATCGGGGGGGCCAACGTCCTGACTTTC	CASSLGIGGANVLTF
-	13	TRBJ2-4	-	TRBV23-1	TGCGCCGGCGGGATCACAGCCAAAAACATTCAGTACTTC	CAGGITAKNIQYF
many	14	TRBJ1-6	TRBD1	TRBV6-1	TGTGCCAGCTCCTCAGGGGGTGGCGGTTCACCCCTCCACTTT	CASSSGGGGSPLHF
many	14	TRBJ2-5	-	TRBV30	TGTGCCTGGAGGGCGGGACTTTATCAAGAGACCCAGTACTTC	CAWRAGLYQETQYF
many	12	TRBJ2-4	TRBD1	TRBV10-2	TGCGCCAGCCGGGACAGATTAAACATTCAGTACTTC	CASRDRLNIQYF
many	15	TRBJ1-1	-	TRBV7-2	TGTGCCAGCAGCCTAAACCGTGCGAGGCGGGCTGAAGCTTTCTTT	CASSLNRARRAEAFF
many	14	TRBJ2-3	-	TRBV29-1	TGCAGCACAGACCCTACCGGGGGAGGAGATACGCAGTATTTT	CSTDPTGGGDTQYF
many	16	TRBJ1-2	TRBD1	TRBV9	TGTGCCAGCAGCGCTAGGGGGGCGGGGACAGACTATGGCTACACCTTC	CASSARGAGTDYGYTF
few	16	TRBJ2-1	-	TRBV11-3	TGTGCCAGCAGCTTACACTTTCCTAGCCCCTACAATGAGCAGTTCTTC	CASSLHFPSPYNEQFF
many	14	TRBJ1-1	TRBD1	TRBV2	TGTGCCACCAGGCGGGGACAGGGGAGTCTTCAAGCTTTCTTT	CATRRGQGSLQAFF
many	13	TRBJ1-2	-	TRBV28	TGTGCCAGCAGTTTCCCTAGAGACTATGGCTACACCTTC	CASSFPRDYGYTF
many	16	TRBJ1-2	TRBD1	TRBV27	TGTGCCAGCAGTTTAGGGGGGAACAGGGGGGGTAGAGTCTACACCTTC	CASSLGGNRGGRVYTF
many	14	TRBJ1-2	-	TRBV9	TGTGCCAGCAGCGTAGCTGGGGGCAGCGAGGGCTACACCTTC	CASSVAGGSEGYTF
many	17	TRBJ2-7	-	TRBV7-9	TGTGCCAGCAGCTTAACGGGGGATCGCCTAGGGACCTACGAGCAGTACTTC	CASSLTGDRLGTYEQYF
many	14	TRBJ1-2	-	TRBV7-2	TGTGCCAGCACCCCTTGGGGCAACCGCTATGGCTACACCTTC	CASTPWGNRYGYTF
medium-sized	12	TRBJ1-1	-	TRBV6-5	TGTGCCAGCAGCAGACTAGGGACTGAAGCTTTCTTT	CASSRLGTEAFF
many	15	TRBJ2-1	-	TRBV7-9	TGTGCCAGCAGCTTATCCAGAGGAGGGGGCGATGAGCAGTTCTTC	CASSLSRGGGDEQFF
many	13	TRBJ2-7	-	TRBV30	TGTGCCTGGCTAGATTACAAAACCTACGAGCAGTACTTC	CAWLDYKTYEQYF
many	15	TRBJ2-7	-	TRBV9	TGTGCCAGCAGCGTAGGTAGGGGGGGAGTATACGAGCAGTACTTC	CASSVGRGGVYEQYF
many	15	TRBJ2-5	TRBD1	TRBV27	TGTGCCAGCAGGGTTAGACAGGGCACCCAAGAGACCCAGTACTTC	CASRVRQGTQETQYF
many	15	TRBJ1-5	TRBD1	TRBV19	TGTGCCAGTAGTATAATGGGACAGAGTAATCAGCCCCAGCATTTT	CASSIMGQSNQPQHF
many	13	TRBJ1-1	-	TRBV5-4	TGTGCCAGCAGCTTCGGGGCGGGGACTGAAGCTTTCTTT	CASSFGAGTEAFF
many	13	TRBJ2-1	-	TRBV28	TGTGCCAGCCGGGTACAACGTACCAATGAGCAGTTCTTC	CASRVQRTNEQFF
many	15	TRBJ2-1	TRBD2	TRBV19	TGTGCCAGTAGTATCTCCAGCGGGATGTACAATGAGCAGTTCTTC	CASSISSGMYNEQFF
many	15	TRBJ2-7	-	TRBV5-4	TGTGCCAGCAGCTGGCCGGGGGATCCCTCCTACGAGCAGTACTTC	CASSWPGDPSYEQYF
many	17	TRBJ1-6	-	TRBV10-3	TGTGCCATCAGTGATCACCTACAGGGACGGACAAATTCACCCCTCCACTTT	CAISDHLQGRTNSPLHF
many	17	TRBJ2-1	-	TRBV1	TGCACCAGCAGCCATCGTACCGGGCCTCTGAGGGACAATGAGCAGTTCTTC	CTSSHRTGPLRDNEQFF
medium-sized	13	TRBJ1-5	-	TRBV19	TGTGCCACCGGGGACACTAGCAATCAGCCCCAGCATTTT	CATGDTSNQPQHF
many	19	TRBJ2-3	TRBD2	TRBV13	TGTGCCAGCAGCTTGAAGGCGGGGACTAGCGATAAGGGCACAGATACGCAGTATTTT	CASSLKAGTSDKGTDTQYF
many	14	TRBJ2-7	TRBD1	TRBV15	TGTGCCACCAGCAGGGACAGGGCGAGCTACGAGCAGTACTTC	CATSRDRASYEQYF
many	15	TRBJ2-7	-	TRBV11-2	TGTGCCAGCAGCTTACAGGTTGGCTGGTCCTACGAGCAGTACTTC	CASSLQVGWSYEQYF
many	14	TRBJ1-1	-	TRBV18	TGTGCCAGCTCACCACCGGGGGTGGCGGGGAAAGCTTTCTTT	CASSPPGVAGKAFF
many	14	TRBJ2-7	-	TRBV5-4	TGTGCCAGCAGCCCGGACATTGTCAACTACGAGCAGTACTTC	CASSPDIVNYEQYF
many	15	TRBJ2-2	-	TRBV30	TGTGCCTGCACACGGCAGGGGTGGGACACCGGGGAGCTGTTTTTT	CACTRQGWDTGELFF
many	13	TRBJ1-5	TRBD1	TRBV19	TGTGCCAGCCGGGACAGCGTCAATCAGCCCCAGCATTTT	CASRDSVNQPQHF
many	15	TRBJ2-2	-	TRBV28	TGTGCCAGCAGCCTAGCGTCCCGACTCACCGGGGAGCTGTTTTTT	CASSLASRLTGELFF
many	14	TRBJ2-7	TRBD1	TRBV5-1	TGCGCCAGCAGCGGGGCGACAGGGGGCTACGAGCAGTACTTC	CASSGATGGYEQYF
many	13	TRBJ1-2	TRBD1	TRBV19	TGTGCCAGTAGTCGGACAGGGAACTATGGCTACACCTTC	CASSRTGNYGYTF
many	16	TRBJ2-5	TRBD1	TRBV27	TGTGCCAGCAGTTCTCTCGGGACAGGGCTGACAGAGACCCAGTACTTC	CASSSLGTGLTETQYF
many	15	TRBJ2-5	TRBD2	TRBV5-5	TGTGCCAGCAGCTTGTGGACTAGCCTCCGGGGGACCCAGTACTTC	CASSLWTSLRGTQYF
many	15	TRBJ2-6	-	TRBV7-3	TGTGCCAGCAGCTACGGGGGTTCTGGGGCCAACGTCCTGACTTTC	CASSYGGSGANVLTF
many	17	TRBJ1-5	TRBD1	TRBV27	TGTGCCAGCAGTTCCCGCCCCCCGGGACAGGGCCATCAGCCCCAGCATTTT	CASSSRPPGQGHQPQHF
medium-sized	15	TRBJ1-3	TRBD1	TRBV4-3	TGCGCCAGCAGCCAGACAGGGTACTCTGGAAACACCATATATTTT	CASSQTGYSGNTIYF
many	13	TRBJ1-6	-	TRBV5-4	TGTGCCAGCAGCCGCTCCTATAATTCACCCCTCCACTTT	CASSRSYNSPLHF
many	13	TRBJ2-1	-	TRBV10-3	TGTGCCATCAGTGCACGAACGGGCAATGAGCAGTTCTTC	CAISARTGNEQFF
many	16	TRBJ2-1	TRBD2	TRBV9	TGTGCCAGCAGCGAGGCCGGGACTAGCGGGCGGGGTGAGCAGTTCTTC	CASSEAGTSGRGEQFF
many	15	TRBJ2-7	TRBD2	TRBV9	TGTGCCAGCAGCGCGGGACTAGCGTTGTCCTACGAGCAGTACTTC	CASSAGLALSYEQYF
many	12	TRBJ1-2	TRBD1	TRBV7-6	TGTGCCAGCAGCGCGACAGGGGGTGGCTACACCTTC	CASSATGGGYTF
many	16	TRBJ2-7	TRBD1	TRBV4-1	TGCGCCAGCAGCCAAGATTACAGGGGTAGCTCCTACGAGCAGTACTTC	CASSQDYRGSSYEQYF
many	18	TRBJ2-1	TRBD2	TRBV19	TGTGCCAGTATCTCGACTAGCGGGAGACCGATTCTCTACAATGAGCAGTTCTTC	CASISTSGRPILYNEQFF
many	13	TRBJ2-2	-	TRBV25-1	TGTGCCAGCAGTGAATGGAGAGGCCGGGAGCTGTTTTTT	CASSEWRGRELFF
many	15	TRBJ1-2	-	TRBV6-5	TGTGCCAGCAGTTACTCTCTAGGCGGAAACTATGGCTACACCTTC	CASSYSLGGNYGYTF
-	17	TRBJ2-3	TRBD2	TRBV30	TGTGCCTGGAGTATTCGTAGCGGGAGGAGAAGCACAGATACGCAGTATTTT	CAWSIRSGRRSTDTQYF